These T cell receptor beta chains were read from a single sample in a study of response to subunit inactivated influenza vaccine. TCRdb redid the calling of the RT-PCR reads with MiXCR, one entry per CDR3 protein. The data hold 500,000 to 700,000 distinct CDR3 sequences, with roughly 23% observed a single time. This same sample was also taken into another study, of T cells expressing NK-cell markers.

Sequenced here: CD4+ T cells sorted from PBMCs, sampled approximately 12 days after vaccination. These receptors all stem from a man in his forties or fifties who received an inactivated influenza vaccine. Each CDR3 is given with its conserved first and last residue. A D gene is named only where the DNA matches it firmly. Size values are once, few and many counts, or a class for expanded clones, and some rows have none.

j_call cdr3_length clone_size d_call v_call cdr3_aa cdr3_nt
TRBJ1-2 14 . . TRBV6-2/TRBV6-3 CASRRQSANYGYTF TGTGCCAGCAGACGACAGAGTGCTAACTATGGCTACACCTTC
TRBJ2-5 15 . . TRBV4-3 CASSQGPHPQETQYF TGCGCCAGCAGCCAAGGACCCCACCCTCAAGAGACCCAGTACTTC
TRBJ1-5 16 . . TRBV6-2/TRBV6-3 CASSYGGWIGNQPQHF TGTGCCAGCAGTTACGGTGGGTGGATTGGGAATCAGCCCCAGCATTTT
TRBJ2-2 14 . TRBD1 TRBV10-3 CAIRPGQSTGELFF TGTGCCATCAGACCGGGACAGTCGACCGGGGAGCTGTTTTTT
TRBJ2-1 17 few . TRBV4-1 CASSPKEVRNLYNEQFF TGCGCCAGCAGCCCGAAGGAGGTCCGAAATCTCTACAATGAGCAGTTCTTC
TRBJ2-4 16 . TRBD2 TRBV2 CASSAGTSARVNIQYF TGTGCCAGCAGTGCCGGGACTAGCGCGAGGGTGAACATTCAGTACTTC
TRBJ2-5 15 few TRBD2 TRBV7-9 CASSRLARNQETQYF TGTGCCAGCAGCCGACTAGCGCGAAACCAAGAGACCCAGTACTTC
TRBJ2-1 16 . . TRBV20-1 CSAREPGRWGGNEQFF TGCAGTGCTAGAGAGCCCGGTCGCTGGGGCGGCAATGAGCAGTTCTTC
TRBJ2-3 12 . . TRBV7-2 CASTPGVDTQYF TGTGCCAGCACCCCGGGCGTAGATACGCAGTATTTT
TRBJ1-1 14 . TRBD1 TRBV29-1 CSAERTGPNTEAFF TGCAGCGCCGAGCGGACAGGGCCGAACACTGAAGCTTTCTTT
TRBJ1-1 13 . . TRBV12-3/TRBV12-4 CASRRHDFGEAFF TGTGCCAGCAGAAGACATGACTTTGGTGAAGCTTTCTTT
TRBJ1-6 15 many TRBD1 TRBV28 CASSLFGTENSPLHF TGTGCCAGCAGTTTATTTGGGACAGAGAATTCACCCCTCCACTTT
TRBJ2-7 15 . . TRBV7-9 CASSFGGSGSYEQYF TGTGCCAGCAGCTTCGGGGGTTCAGGCTCCTACGAGCAGTACTTC
TRBJ2-7 13 few . TRBV6-2/TRBV6-3 CASSYERLYEQYF TGTGCCAGCAGTTACGAGCGACTCTACGAGCAGTACTTC
TRBJ1-1 13 . . TRBV19 CASSFPGRSEAFF TGTGCCAGTAGTTTCCCCGGGAGGTCTGAAGCTTTCTTT
TRBJ1-2 13 few . TRBV12-3/TRBV12-4 CASSSWQSYGYTF TGTGCCAGCAGTTCGTGGCAGAGCTATGGCTACACCTTC
TRBJ1-5 17 . TRBD1 TRBV4-1 CASSQFPRGEINQPQHF TGCGCCAGCAGCCAATTTCCCAGGGGGGAGATCAATCAGCCCCAGCATTTT